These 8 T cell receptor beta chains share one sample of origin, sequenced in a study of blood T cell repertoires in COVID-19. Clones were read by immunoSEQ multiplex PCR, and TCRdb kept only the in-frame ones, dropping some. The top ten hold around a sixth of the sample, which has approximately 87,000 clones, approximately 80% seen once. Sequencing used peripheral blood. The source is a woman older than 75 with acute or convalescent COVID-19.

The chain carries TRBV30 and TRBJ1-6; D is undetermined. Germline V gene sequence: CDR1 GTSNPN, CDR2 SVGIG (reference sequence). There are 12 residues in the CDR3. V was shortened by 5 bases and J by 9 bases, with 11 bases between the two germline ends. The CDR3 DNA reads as TGTGCCTGGGAGACCCGGGGTTCACCCCTCCACTTT. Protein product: CAWETRGSPLHF.

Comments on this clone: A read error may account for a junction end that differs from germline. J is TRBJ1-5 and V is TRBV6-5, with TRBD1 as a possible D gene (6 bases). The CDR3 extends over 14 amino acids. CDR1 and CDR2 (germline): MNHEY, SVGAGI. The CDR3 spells CASIYDRMGQPQHF. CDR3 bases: TGTGCCAGCATTTACGACAGGATGGGGCAGCCCCAGCATTTT.

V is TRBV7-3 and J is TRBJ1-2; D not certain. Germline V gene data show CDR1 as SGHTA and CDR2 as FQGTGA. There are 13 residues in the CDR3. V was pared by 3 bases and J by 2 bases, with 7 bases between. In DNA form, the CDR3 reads TGTGCCAGCAGCTTTCCTCCCAACTATGGCTACACCTTC. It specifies CASSFPPNYGYTF.

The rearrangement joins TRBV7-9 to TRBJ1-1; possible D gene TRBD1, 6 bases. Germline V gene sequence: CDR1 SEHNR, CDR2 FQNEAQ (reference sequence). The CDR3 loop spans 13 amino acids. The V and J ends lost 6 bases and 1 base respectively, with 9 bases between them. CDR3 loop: CASSRQENTEAFF. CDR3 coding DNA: TGTGCCAGCAGTAGACAGGAGAACACTGAAGCTTTCTTT.

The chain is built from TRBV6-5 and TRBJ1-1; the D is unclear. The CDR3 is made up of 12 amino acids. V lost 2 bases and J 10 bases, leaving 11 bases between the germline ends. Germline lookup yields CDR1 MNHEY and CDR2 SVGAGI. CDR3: CASSYAEVAAFF. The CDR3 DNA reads TGTGCCAGCAGTTACGCGGAAGTAGCAGCTTTCTTT.

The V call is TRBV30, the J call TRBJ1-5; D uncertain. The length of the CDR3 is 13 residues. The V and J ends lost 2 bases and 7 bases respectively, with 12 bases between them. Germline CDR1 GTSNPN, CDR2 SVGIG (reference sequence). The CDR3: CAWSPGLDQPQHF. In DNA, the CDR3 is TGTGCCTGGAGTCCAGGACTGGACCAGCCCCAGCATTTT.

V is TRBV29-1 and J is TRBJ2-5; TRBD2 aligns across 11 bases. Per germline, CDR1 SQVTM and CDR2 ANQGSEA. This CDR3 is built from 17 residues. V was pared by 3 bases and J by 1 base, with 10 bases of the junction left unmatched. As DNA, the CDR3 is TGCAGCGTTGAGGCACTCTCTAGCGGGGGGTTCCAAGAGACCCAGTACTTC. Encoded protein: CSVEALSSGGFQETQYF.

The CDR3 DNA is TGTGCCAGCAGCATTATCGGACAGGGAGGAGGCTACACCTTC. Protein: CASSIIGQGGGYTF. This rearrangement joins TRBV9 to TRBJ1-2; 8 nucleotides match TRBD1. This CDR3 region has 14 residues. Trimming removed 4 bases from V and 8 bases from J; junction bases left unmatched: 10. Germline loops: CDR1 SGDLS, CDR2 YYNGEE.